This entry is about one T cell receptor beta chain. Its antigen is not known. The repertoire was sequenced with immunoSEQ multiplex PCR; TCRdb's copy has only in-frame clones and lacks some. This sample has some 300,000 clones, with 85% found just once. The V gene lost 2 bases and the J gene lost 2 bases, with 16 bases spanning the gap. Germline V CDR1 and CDR2: MNHNY, SVGAGI (reference sequence). The CDR3 totals 16 residues. The record originates from a study of Ad26.COV2.S vaccination and SARS-CoV-2 variants. Study-wide points: The authors reported substantial breadth in spike-specific CD8+ and CD4+ T cell responses after vaccination.

Treatment of the sample: approximately 18 received Ad26.COV2.S at low or high dose, single or two shots; 5 received placebo; per-sample allocation not given. Samples were taken on day 63 after the first vaccine or placebo injection. Donation was by an adult aged 18-55 years who was in Boston. The sample consisted of peripheral blood, taken in a trial of Ad26.COV2.S vaccine versus placebo. This TCR came from a person aged 18 to 59 who received the Ad26.COV2.S COVID-19 vaccine or a placebo. The V call is TRBV6-6, the J call TRBJ2-7, with D possibly being TRBD1 or TRBD2 (6 bases each). The CDR3 region is CASSYTRGRSAYEQYF. The CDR3 DNA reads as TGTGCCAGCAGTTACACACGGGGGCGATCAGCCTACGAGCAGTACTTC.